This TCR beta chain appears in the sequencing data of a study of lymphopenia after photon versus proton radiotherapy. Trimming pared 3 bases from V and 3 bases from J, leaving 12 bases between. The germline gives CDR1 SEHNR, CDR2 FQNEAQ (reference sequence). There are 14 residues in the CDR3. Sequencing was performed with immunoSEQ multiplex PCR; in TCRdb, only in-frame clones are kept and a portion is missing. The table includes about 45,000 clones, over 75% detected once. The TCR originated in a man in his forties with gastric cancer. The V gene is TRBV7-9, the J gene TRBJ2-7; D not resolved. The material was peripheral blood, obtained from a patient treated with photon-based radiotherapy. The CDR3 DNA reads as TGTGCCAGCAGCTTCTCCGGGTTGGGCTACGAGCAGTACTTC. Translation gives CASSFSGLGYEQYF. The variable domain in full, with the rest retrieved from reference TRBV7-9 and TRBJ2-7, is DTGVSQNPRHKITKRGQNVTFRCDPISEHNRLYWYRQTLGQGPEFLTYFQNEAQLEKSRLLSDRFSAERPKGSFSTLEIQRTEQGDSAMYLCASSFSGLGYEQYFGPGTRLTVT.